The entry that follows covers one TCR beta chain sequence. Its antigen is currently unknown. This sample is drawn from a study of T cell responses to AZD1222 COVID-19 vaccine. Study-level results: It was only after the peak T cell response that any repertoires were sampled.

Sequencing used immunoSEQ multiplex PCR; TCRdb keeps in-frame clones, though not all of them. The sample contains 100,000 to 150,000 clones, 89% of which appear only once. The CDR3 loop spans 16 amino acids. Germline lookup yields CDR1 SQVTM and CDR2 ANQGSEA. Trimming stripped 0 bases from V and 1 base from J, with 16 bases between. This sequence originates from an adult in good health. The specimen comprised peripheral blood, sampled on day 0 of AZD1222 vaccination. This rearrangement joins TRBV29-1 to TRBJ2-7; weak D call: TRBD2 (5 bases). In DNA, the CDR3 is TGCAGCGTTGAAGATCCGACGACTCCGGGGTCCTACGAGCAGTACTTC. It translates to CSVEDPTTPGSYEQYF.